The rows below give T cell receptor beta chains drawn from one sample of a study of HIV-infected patients and healthy controls. TCRdb re-called the 5' RACE reads through MiXCR, storing one row per CDR3 protein. The sample has 6,000 to 9,500 distinct CDR3 sequences, less than 9.5% seen once; the top ten hold about 18%. The sequenced sample was blood, obtained before antiretroviral therapy. All receptors come from an adult with HIV infection. CDR3s include the opening cysteine and the closing phenylalanine or tryptophan. A D gene is named only where the DNA matches it firmly. A row's size may be missing; if present it is once, few, many or a size class.

V	length	J	D	size	CDR3	DNA
TRBV6-6	13	TRBJ2-1	NA	medium-sized	CASSYSGYNEQFF	TGTGCCAGCAGTTACTCGGGGTACAATGAGCAGTTCTTC
TRBV28	15	TRBJ1-6	TRBD1	many	CATYGTGPYNSPLHF	TGTGCCACATATGGGACAGGCCCCTATAATTCACCCCTCCACTTT
TRBV27	15	TRBJ1-1	TRBD1	NA	CASRWTGGSSTEAFF	TGTGCCAGCAGGTGGACAGGGGGCTCGAGCACTGAAGCTTTCTTT
TRBV7-9	13	TRBJ2-6	NA	large	CASSSIGANVLTF	TGTGCCAGCAGCTCCATAGGGGCCAACGTCCTGACTTTC
TRBV7-3	19	TRBJ2-6	TRBD1	many	CASSLTGTGATSGANVLTF	TGTGCCAGCAGCTTAACGGGGACAGGGGCAACCTCTGGGGCCAACGTCCTGACTTTC
TRBV30	13	TRBJ2-2	NA	NA	CACSSRDTGELFF	TGTGCCTGCTCAAGTCGGGACACCGGGGAGCTGTTTTTT
TRBV7-9	14	TRBJ2-1	TRBD1	many	CASSRQGGDNEQFF	TGTGCCAGCAGCCGACAGGGTGGGGACAATGAGCAGTTCTTC
TRBV4-2	18	TRBJ2-3	TRBD1	medium-sized	CASSQEDRDRVRPDTQYF	TGTGCCAGCAGCCAAGAGGATAGGGACAGGGTAAGACCAGATACGCAGTATTTT
TRBV4-1	14	TRBJ2-5	NA	many	CASSPTAEQETQYF	TGCGCCAGCAGTCCTACGGCCGAACAAGAGACCCAGTACTTC
TRBV19	15	TRBJ2-1	NA	many	CASSMDSSSYNEQFF	TGTGCCAGTAGTATGGACAGCAGCTCCTACAATGAGCAGTTCTTC
TRBV7-6	16	TRBJ2-3	TRBD2	few	CASSFPGLTVGDTQYF	TGTGCCAGCAGCTTTCCGGGACTAACCGTGGGAGATACGCAGTATTTT
TRBV11-1	14	TRBJ2-6	NA	many	CASSRKSGANVLTF	TGTGCCAGCAGCCGTAAATCTGGGGCCAACGTCCTGACTTTC
TRBV5-4	12	TRBJ1-1	NA	many	CASSLIDAEAFF	TGTGCCAGCAGCTTGATTGATGCTGAAGCTTTCTTT
TRBV5-5	14	TRBJ1-2	NA	NA	CASSLTGTGYGYTF	TGTGCCAGCAGCCTGACCGGGACCGGCTATGGCTACACCTTC
TRBV18	15	TRBJ1-1	NA	many	CASSPPRAVNTEAFF	TGTGCCAGCTCACCACCGAGGGCGGTGAACACTGAAGCTTTCTTT
TRBV14	14	TRBJ2-2	NA	many	CASSQGRYTGELFF	TGTGCCAGCAGCCAAGGACGGTACACCGGGGAGCTGTTTTTT
TRBV27	13	TRBJ2-5	NA	medium-sized	CASSSLAQETQYF	TGTGCCAGCAGTAGTCTAGCGCAAGAGACCCAGTACTTC